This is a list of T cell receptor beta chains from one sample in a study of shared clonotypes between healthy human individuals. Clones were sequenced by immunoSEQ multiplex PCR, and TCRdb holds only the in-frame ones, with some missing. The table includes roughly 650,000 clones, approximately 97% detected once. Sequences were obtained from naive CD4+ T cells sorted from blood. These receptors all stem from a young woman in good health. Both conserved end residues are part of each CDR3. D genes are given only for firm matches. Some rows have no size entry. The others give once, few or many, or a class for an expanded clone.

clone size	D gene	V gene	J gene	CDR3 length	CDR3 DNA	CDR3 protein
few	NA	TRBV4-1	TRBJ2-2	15	TGCGCCAGCAGCCAAGATTTCAGTTTCACCGGGGAGCTGTTTTTT	CASSQDFSFTGELFF
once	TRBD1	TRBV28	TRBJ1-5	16	TGTGCCAGCAGGCTAACGCAGGGGGTAAGCAATCAGCCCCAGCATTTT	CASRLTQGVSNQPQHF
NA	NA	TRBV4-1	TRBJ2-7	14	TGCGCCAGCAGCCAAGGGGGACTGCCTGCCGAGCAGTACTTC	CASSQGGLPAEQYF
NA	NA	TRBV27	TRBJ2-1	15	TGTGCCAGCAGAAGGGGCACCGGCTCCTACAATGAGCAGTTCTTC	CASRRGTGSYNEQFF
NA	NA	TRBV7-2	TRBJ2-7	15	TGTGCCAGCAGCTTGTATTTCGGGTCTGGTGGGGAGCAGTACTTC	CASSLYFGSGGEQYF
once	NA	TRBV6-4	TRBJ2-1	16	TGTGCCAGCAGTGATCGAGCGCGGAGCTCCTACAATGAGCAGTTCTTC	CASSDRARSSYNEQFF
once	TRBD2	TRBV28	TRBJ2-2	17	TGTGCCAGCAGTTCATCGGGAATAGCGGGAGGGGTCGGGGAGCTGTTTTTT	CASSSSGIAGGVGELFF
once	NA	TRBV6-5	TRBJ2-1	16	TGTGCCAGCAGTTTAGGGCGGCCAGGCTCCTACAATGAGCAGTTCTTC	CASSLGRPGSYNEQFF
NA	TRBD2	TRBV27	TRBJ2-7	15	TGTGCCAGCAGGCCTATCTGGCGGGAGGACTACGAGCAGTACTTC	CASRPIWREDYEQYF
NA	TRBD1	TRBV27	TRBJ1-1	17	TGTGCCAGCAGACCTGGATTGGGGACAGGCCTGAACACTGAAGCTTTCTTT	CASRPGLGTGLNTEAFF
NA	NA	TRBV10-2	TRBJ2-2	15	TGCGCCAGCAGTGAGTCCCAGGCGGGCACCGGGGAGCTGTTTTTT	CASSESQAGTGELFF
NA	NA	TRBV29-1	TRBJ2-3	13	TGCAGCGTCCCTGGCAATAGCACAGATACGCAGTATTTT	CSVPGNSTDTQYF
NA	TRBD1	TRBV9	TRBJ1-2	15	TGTGCCAGCAGCGTCGGACAGGGGCCTAACTATGGCTACACCTTC	CASSVGQGPNYGYTF
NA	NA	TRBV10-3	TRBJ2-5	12	TGTGCCATCAGTGAGTCGCGCGAGACCCAGTACTTC	CAISESRETQYF
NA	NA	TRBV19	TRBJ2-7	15	TGTGCCAGTAGTAGCCATACAGGACAGATAAACGAGCAGTACTTC	CASSSHTGQINEQYF
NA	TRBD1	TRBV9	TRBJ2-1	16	TGTGCCAGCAGCGCCACCGGGACAGGGGCCGCCAATGAGCAGTTCTTC	CASSATGTGAANEQFF
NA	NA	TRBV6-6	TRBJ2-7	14	TGTGCCAGCACCTACTTCGAGGACTCCTACGAGCAGTACTTC	CASTYFEDSYEQYF
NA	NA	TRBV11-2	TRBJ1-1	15	TGTGCCAGCAATCAGATTACAGGGCTGAACACTGAAGCTTTCTTT	CASNQITGLNTEAFF
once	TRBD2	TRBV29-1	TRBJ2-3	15	TGCAGCGGAGGGCTTACAGGACTAGCGACAGATACGCAGTATTTT	CSGGLTGLATDTQYF
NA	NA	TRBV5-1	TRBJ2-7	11	TGCGCCAGCAGCGGTGGCGGCGAGCAGTACTTC	CASSGGGEQYF
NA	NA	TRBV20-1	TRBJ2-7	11	TGCAGTGCTAGAATTCTGGACGAGCAGTACTTC	CSARILDEQYF
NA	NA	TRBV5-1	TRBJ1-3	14	TGCGCCAGCAGCCGACAGCCTTCGGGAAACACCATATATTTT	CASSRQPSGNTIYF
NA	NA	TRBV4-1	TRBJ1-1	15	TGCGCCAGCAGCCCTGGAGGGGGACGTTTCACTGAAGCTTTCTTT	CASSPGGGRFTEAFF
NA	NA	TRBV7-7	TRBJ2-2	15	TGTGCCAGCAGCTTGGAGCGTTTGAACACCGGGGAGCTGTTTTTT	CASSLERLNTGELFF
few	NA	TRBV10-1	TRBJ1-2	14	TGCGCCAGCAGTCCTTCACCGCTCGCCTCCGGCTACACCTTC	CASSPSPLASGYTF
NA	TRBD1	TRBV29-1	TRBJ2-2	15	TGCAGCGTTGGAGGCCGAAGGGGGCAGAGCGGGGAGCTGTTTTTT	CSVGGRRGQSGELFF
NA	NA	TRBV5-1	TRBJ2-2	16	TGCGCCAGCAGCTTGACGGAGGTGTTGGACACCGGGGAGCTGTTTTTT	CASSLTEVLDTGELFF
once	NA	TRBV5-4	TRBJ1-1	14	TGTGCCAGCAGCCTATCCAGGGTGAACACTGAAGCTTTCTTT	CASSLSRVNTEAFF
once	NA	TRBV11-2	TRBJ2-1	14	TGTGCCAGCAGCCAGGGGGGGAGCTTAAATGAGCAGTTCTTC	CASSQGGSLNEQFF
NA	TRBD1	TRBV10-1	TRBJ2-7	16	TGCGCCAGCAGTGCCTCCCCCGAGGACAGGGACGACGAGCAGTACTTC	CASSASPEDRDDEQYF
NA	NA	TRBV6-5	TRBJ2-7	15	TGTGCCAGCAGTCCTCGGGACGGAAGCTCCTACGAGCAGTACTTC	CASSPRDGSSYEQYF
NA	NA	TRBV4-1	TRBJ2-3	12	TGCGCCAGCAGCCATGTACTAGAAACGCAGTATTTT	CASSHVLETQYF
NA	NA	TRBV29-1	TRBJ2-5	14	TGCAGCGTTGAACGCCAGTATTTACAAGAGACCCAGTACTTC	CSVERQYLQETQYF
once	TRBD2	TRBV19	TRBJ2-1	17	TGTGCCAGTAGTTATAGCTCGGGACTAGCGGGTCCCAATGAGCAGTTCTTC	CASSYSSGLAGPNEQFF
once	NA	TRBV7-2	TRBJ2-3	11	TGTGCCAGCAGCTTAGGGTCAGCGCAGTATTTT	CASSLGSAQYF
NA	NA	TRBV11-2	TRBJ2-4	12	TGTGCCAGCAGAAGGGGCGGGGCCCATGCGTACTTC	CASRRGGAHAYF
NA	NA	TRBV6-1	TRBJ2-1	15	TGTGCCAGCAGTGATTTTAGCGGACGAGCAAATGAGCAGTTCTTC	CASSDFSGRANEQFF
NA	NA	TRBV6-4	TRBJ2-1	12	TGTGCCAGCAGTGTACCGCACGGTGAGCAGTTCTTC	CASSVPHGEQFF
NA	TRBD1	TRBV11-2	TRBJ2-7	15	TGTGCCAGCAGCCCCCCAGCGACAGGGCCCCTAGAGCAGTACTTC	CASSPPATGPLEQYF
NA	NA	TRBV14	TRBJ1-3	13	TGTGCCAGCAGCCAAGATAGGGGAAACACCATATATTTT	CASSQDRGNTIYF
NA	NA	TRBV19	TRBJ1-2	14	TGTGCCAGTAGTATCAGGGAGAGACCCTATGGCTACACCTTC	CASSIRERPYGYTF
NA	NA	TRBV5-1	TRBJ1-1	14	TGCGCCAGCAGCCTAAAAGGACTTGACACTGAAGCTTTCTTT	CASSLKGLDTEAFF
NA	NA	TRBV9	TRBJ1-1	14	TGTGCCAGCAGCGTAGTCAGCCTGAACACTGAAGCTTTCTTT	CASSVVSLNTEAFF
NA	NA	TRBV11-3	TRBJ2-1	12	TGTGCCAGCAGCTTAGAAGACAATGAGCAGTTCTTC	CASSLEDNEQFF
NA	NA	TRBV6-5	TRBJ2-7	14	TGTGCCAGCAGACGAGAGGGAACAGGCTACGAGCAGTACTTC	CASRREGTGYEQYF
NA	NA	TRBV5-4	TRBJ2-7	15	TGTGCCAGCAGCTCCCGGCGGGGAGAATCCTACGAGCAGTACTTC	CASSSRRGESYEQYF
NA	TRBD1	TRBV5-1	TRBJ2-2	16	TGCGCCAGCAGCCCCGGAATAGGGGGCGCGGCCGGGGAGCTGTTTTTT	CASSPGIGGAAGELFF
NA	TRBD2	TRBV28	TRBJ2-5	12	TGTGCCAGTCAGCGGGATCAAGAGACCCAGTACTTC	CASQRDQETQYF
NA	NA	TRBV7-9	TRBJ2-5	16	TGTGCCAGCAGTTACGCATTCTCTGGGGTTCAAGAGACCCAGTACTTC	CASSYAFSGVQETQYF
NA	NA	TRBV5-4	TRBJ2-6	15	TGTGCCAGCAGCCCTGCAGGCGCTGGGGCCAACGTCCTGACTTTC	CASSPAGAGANVLTF
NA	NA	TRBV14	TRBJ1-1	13	TGTGCCAGCAGCCGGGATGGGAACACTGAAGCTTTCTTT	CASSRDGNTEAFF
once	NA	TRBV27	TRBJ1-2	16	TGTGCCAGCAGGAGGCAGGGGTGGGGGTTCAACTATGGCTACACCTTC	CASRRQGWGFNYGYTF
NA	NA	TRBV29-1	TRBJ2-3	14	TGCAGCGTTGAGGCAGGCGCTGCCACAGATACGCAGTATTTT	CSVEAGAATDTQYF
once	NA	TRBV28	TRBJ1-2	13	TGTGCCAGCAGCTTACGGAGGGGCTATGGCTACACCTTC	CASSLRRGYGYTF
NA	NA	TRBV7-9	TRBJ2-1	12	TGTGCCAGCAGCCAAAGGATGGATGAGCAGTTCTTC	CASSQRMDEQFF
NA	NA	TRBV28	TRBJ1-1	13	TGTGCCAGCAGTTCCCGTAGAAACACTGAAGCTTTCTTT	CASSSRRNTEAFF
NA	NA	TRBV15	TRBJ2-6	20	TGTGCCACCAGCAGAGATCTCGTCCAGGGGACTTACTCTGGGGCCAACGTCCTGACTTTC	CATSRDLVQGTYSGANVLTF
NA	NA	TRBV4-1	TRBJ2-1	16	TGCGCCAGCAGCCAAGATACGCGGGGAACCTACAATGAGCAGTTCTTC	CASSQDTRGTYNEQFF